These 31 T cell receptor beta chains originate from one sample sequenced in a study of OX40 agonist ivuxolimab in advanced cancers. Measured with immunoSEQ multiplex PCR; TCRdb has only the in-frame clones, and not every one. The sample consists of about 66,000 clones, around 85% of them appearing once. Sequencing used CD4+ or CD8+ T cells sorted from blood, obtained in a trial of the OX40 agonist ivuxolimab. Source of these receptors: an adult with an advanced solid tumor such as melanoma, head and neck, liver or kidney cancer.

The rearrangement uses TRBV7-9 and TRBJ1-1; unclear D gene. CDR1 and CDR2 from the germline V gene are SEHNR and FQNEAQ (reference sequence). CDR3 size: 13 residues. Trimming pared 1 base from V and 5 bases from J, leaving 8 bases between. CDR3 loop: CASSLGGWTEAFF. CDR3 sequence (DNA): TGTGCCAGCAGCTTAGGGGGTTGGACTGAAGCTTTCTTT.

The chain combines TRBV5-4 with TRBJ2-1; D unclear. The germline V and J ends were trimmed by 3 bases and 0 bases, with 16 bases remaining between them. In germline, CDR1 is SGHNT, CDR2 YYREEE (reference sequence). The CDR3 sequence is 17 residues long. The CDR3: CASSSQSKSSSYNEQFF. The CDR3 region has the DNA TGTGCCAGCAGCTCCCAGTCTAAGTCGAGCTCCTACAATGAGCAGTTCTTC.

The DNA for the CDR3 is TGTGCCAGCAGCGTAGAATCTACAGCCTATGGCTACACCTTC. Encoded protein: CASSVESTAYGYTF. V and J are TRBV9 and TRBJ1-2; D is ambiguous. Trimming stripped 0 bases from V and 4 bases from J, with 10 bases between. The germline V gene encodes CDR1 SGDLS and CDR2 YYNGEE. There are 14 residues in the CDR3.

The rearrangement joins TRBV11-2 to TRBJ1-2, with no clear D. Trimming removed 3 bases at V and 1 base at J, with 6 bases between. This CDR3 is built from 13 residues. CDR1 and CDR2 from the germline V gene are SGHAT and FQNNGV. This chain's CDR3 is CASSLNLNYGYTF. CDR3 nucleotide sequence: TGTGCCAGCAGCTTGAATCTTAACTATGGCTACACCTTC.

The chain couples TRBV21-1 to TRBJ1-2; TRBD1, the D gene given by the table, was not confirmed from the DNA. TRBV21-1 is a pseudogene locus. This CDR3 region has 14 residues. CDR3 sequence: CASRNRGMVYGYTF. The CDR3, as DNA: TGTGCCAGCAGGAACAGGGGGATGGTCTATGGCTACACCTTC.

This rearrangement joins TRBV7-8 to TRBJ1-2; possibly TRBD1 for D (5 bases). This CDR3 comprises 17 residues. CDR1 and CDR2 (germline): SGHVS, FQNEAQ. V was cut by 5 bases and J by 1 base, with 20 bases left in between. DNA of the CDR3: TGTGCCAGCAGCACCCCCCTGCTGGGACGGTTTAACTATGGCTACACCTTC. It is translated as CASSTPLLGRFNYGYTF.

V is TRBV5-1 and J is TRBJ2-2; TRBD2 matches 10 bases. Germline CDR1 and CDR2: SGHRS and YFSETQ. V shed 0 bases, J shed 5 bases, and the junction held 4 bases outside the gene matches. The CDR3 covers 16 residues. The CDR3 DNA follows: TGCGCCAGCAGCTTGGCCATTAGCGGGGGGACCGGGGAGCTGTTTTTT. It codes for CASSLAISGGTGELFF. Full variable domain (missing parts from reference TRBV5-1 and TRBJ2-2): KAGVTQTPRYLIKTRGQQVTLSCSPISGHRSVSWYQQTPGQGLQFLFEYFSETQRNKGNFPGRFSGRQFSNSRSEMNVSTLELGDSALYLCASSLAISGGTGELFFGEGSRLTVL.

V usage is TRBV7-8 and J usage is TRBJ2-7, with a weak D call TRBD1 (5 bases). Trimming left V 1 base short and J 3 bases short, with 10 bases between. Germline CDR1 reads SGHVS; CDR2 reads FQNEAQ. The CDR3 consists of 14 residues. CDR3 protein: CASSLGTSLYEQYF. CDR3 nucleotides: TGTGCCAGCAGCTTAGGGACAAGTCTCTACGAGCAGTACTTC.

The genes are TRBV7-2 and TRBJ2-6; D uncertain. From germline, CDR1 is SGHTA and CDR2 FQGNSA. The CDR3 runs 17 residues. Trimming took 1 base from V and 0 from J, leaving 10 bases between them. DNA of the CDR3: TGTGCCAGCAGCTTAGGCCCGGTGGGCTCTGGGGCCAACGTCCTGACTTTC. Translation: CASSLGPVGSGANVLTF.

The chain uses TRBV7-8 and TRBJ2-5; D unresolved. This CDR3 has 12 residues. Germline V gene sequence: CDR1 SGHVS, CDR2 FQNEAQ. V was pared by 1 base and J by 2 bases, with 2 bases between. The CDR3 coding sequence is TGTGCCAGCAGCTTAGAGCAAGAGACCCAGTACTTC. This sequence encodes CASSLEQETQYF.

The V and J genes are TRBV18 and TRBJ2-2; 7 positions agree with TRBD2. J was trimmed by 4 bases and V by 4 bases; bases with no gene match: 6. The CDR3 has 15 amino acids. Germline loops: CDR1 KGHSH, CDR2 LQKENI. DNA of the CDR3: TGTGCCAGCTCACGTCCGGGAGGCCGCACCGGGGAGCTGTTTTTT. Protein sequence: CASSRPGGRTGELFF.

The J gene is TRBJ2-2, the V gene TRBV5-1, with TRBD2 as a possible D gene (6 bases). Germline CDR1 is SGHRS and CDR2 is YFSETQ. This CDR3 has 14 residues. Trimming removed 2 bases at V and 6 bases at J, with 11 bases between. In DNA form, the CDR3 reads TGCGCCAGCAGCTTCGGGGGAATCGCCGGGGAGCTGTTTTTT. This codes for CASSFGGIAGELFF.

The chain links TRBV5-1 to TRBJ2-7; TRBD1 matches 7 bases. Trimming at V came to 1 base and at J to 1 base, leaving 5 bases not matched to a gene. Per the germline V gene, CDR1 is SGHRS and CDR2 is YFSETQ. CDR3 length: 15 residues. CDR3 sequence: CASSLTGESSYEQYF. CDR3 in DNA: TGCGCCAGCAGCTTGACAGGGGAGAGTTCCTACGAGCAGTACTTC.

The chain recombines TRBV5-1 with TRBJ1-4; 7 nucleotides agree with TRBD1. The CDR3 is made up of 15 amino acids. CDR1 is SGHRS and CDR2 is YFSETQ in the germline V gene. Germline trimming cut 4 bases from V and 5 bases from J; bases unmatched to any gene: 8. The CDR3 DNA is TGCGCCAGCAGCCAAACAGGGGATATCAATGAAAAACTGTTTTTT. It specifies CASSQTGDINEKLFF. Variable domain in full (rest from reference TRBV5-1 and TRBJ1-4): KAGVTQTPRYLIKTRGQQVTLSCSPISGHRSVSWYQQTPGQGLQFLFEYFSETQRNKGNFPGRFSGRQFSNSRSEMNVSTLELGDSALYLCASSQTGDINEKLFFGSGTQLSVL.

The chain carries TRBV6-1 and TRBJ2-7; either TRBD1 or TRBD2 may supply D (5 bases each). The V end lost 4 bases, the J end lost 3 bases, and 13 bases lay between the germline ends. CDR3 length: 14 amino acids. Germline V lookup: CDR1 MNHNS, CDR2 SASEGT. This CDR3 is CASSALEGLYEQYF. DNA for the CDR3: TGTGCCAGCAGTGCCTTAGAGGGGCTCTACGAGCAGTACTTC.

This clone has a handful of counts. CDR3 sequence (DNA): TGTGCCAGCAGCCAAGACAGGGGAAATAATTCACCCCTCCACTTT. Translated: CASSQDRGNNSPLHF. V gene TRBV5-4 combines with J gene TRBJ1-6, with TRBD1 matching 8 bases. CDR3 length: 15 amino acids. The trim removed 4 bases at V and 5 bases at J, leaving 5 bases unmatched. Germline CDR1 and CDR2: SGHNT and YYREEE (reference sequence).

This chain joins TRBV29-1 and TRBJ2-7; D gene unclear. CDR1 and CDR2 (germline): SQVTM, ANQGSEA. The CDR3 consists of 12 residues. The V end was cut by 4 bases, the J end by 7 bases, with 14 bases between. The CDR3 is CSVVGYLLEQYF. CDR3 sequence (DNA): TGCAGCGTTGTGGGATACCTACTGGAGCAGTACTTC.

The rearrangement uses TRBV18 and TRBJ2-7, with a tentative D call TRBD2 (6 bases). The CDR3 loop spans 13 amino acids. Germline CDR1 KGHSH, CDR2 LQKENI. The germline V and J ends were trimmed by 6 bases and 6 bases, with 15 bases remaining between them. As DNA, the CDR3 is TGTGCCAGCTCGGACATTGGGGGGACCGAGCAGTACTTC. Translation: CASSDIGGTEQYF.

The chain joins TRBV5-3 to TRBJ2-7, with D maybe TRBD1 (6 bases). TRBV5-3 counts as an open reading frame of uncertain function. The CDR3 is 13 amino acids. V was pared by 5 bases and J by 0 bases, with 9 bases between. The CDR3 region has the DNA TGTGCCAGAAGAAGGGGGACCTCCTACGAGCAGTACTTC. Protein: CARRRGTSYEQYF.

This chain connects TRBV21-1 to TRBJ2-3; the table's D call of TRBD2 was not tested on the DNA. TRBV21-1 is recorded as a pseudogene. The CDR3 sequence is 16 residues long. DNA of the CDR3: TGTGCCAGCAGCTTAGGCGGGGTAGAGGAGACAGATACGCAGTATTTT. Encoded protein: CASSLGGVEETDTQYF.

The chain uses TRBV14 and TRBJ2-6; D gene ambiguous. CDR3 length: 15 amino acids. Germline CDR1 reads SGHDN; CDR2 reads FVKESK. Trimming shortened V by 5 bases and J by 0 bases, and 8 bases separated the two germline ends. CDR3: CASSYTASGANVLTF. CDR3 DNA sequence: TGTGCCAGCAGCTACACAGCCTCTGGGGCCAACGTCCTGACTTTC.

This chain uses TRBV7-3 with TRBJ2-5; 9 bases fit TRBD1. This CDR3 is built from 16 residues. J lost 4 bases, V lost 5 bases, and 11 bases had no gene match. Germline V gene lookup returns CDR1 SGHTA and CDR2 FQGTGA. The CDR3 protein is CASSPAGQGLPETQYF. The CDR3, as DNA: TGTGCCAGCAGCCCAGCCGGACAGGGGCTGCCAGAGACCCAGTACTTC.

The genes are TRBV9 and TRBJ2-1, with D unresolved. CDR1 and CDR2 from the germline V gene are SGDLS and YYNGEE. The CDR3 spans 13 residues. V was pared by 0 bases and J by 5 bases, with 6 bases between. In DNA form, the CDR3 reads TGTGCCAGCAGCGTAGACGGTCACAATGAGCAGTTCTTC. The encoded protein is CASSVDGHNEQFF.

The chain employs TRBV7-9 and TRBJ2-5; D remains unclear. The CDR3 sequence is 13 residues long. V was clipped by 6 bases and J by 4 bases, with 12 bases between them. The germline CDR1 and CDR2 sequences are SEHNR and FQNEAQ (reference sequence). CDR3 loop: CASSLGHGETQYF. The CDR3, as DNA: TGTGCCAGCAGTCTGGGCCATGGAGAGACCCAGTACTTC.

V usage is TRBV6-1 and J usage is TRBJ1-5; a weak D match, TRBD1 (6 bases). Trimming took 0 bases from V and 0 from J, leaving 12 bases between them. The CDR3 spans 17 residues. The germline CDR1 and CDR2 sequences are MNHNS and SASEGT. As DNA, the CDR3 is TGTGCCAGCAGTGAAGCCGGGGGCACAGTTAGCAATCAGCCCCAGCATTTT. It specifies CASSEAGGTVSNQPQHF.

The chain couples TRBV27 to TRBJ2-3; no definite D call. Trimming took 8 bases from V and 2 from J, leaving 11 bases between them. Germline CDR1 is MNHEY and CDR2 is SMNVEV (reference sequence). The CDR3 runs to 13 residues. The CDR3 sequence is CASRPGDTDTQYF. CDR3 nucleotides: TGTGCCAGCCGCCCAGGCGACACAGATACGCAGTATTTT.

J is TRBJ2-1 and V is TRBV5-4; 8 nucleotides line up with TRBD2. This CDR3 has 14 amino acids. Per germline, CDR1 SGHNT and CDR2 YYREEE (reference sequence). The V segment lost 2 bases and the J segment 9 bases; nucleotides outside the gene matches: 7. The CDR3 nucleotides are TGTGCCAGCAGCTTACCGGGAGGGCGGGTTGAGCAGTTCTTC. The encoded protein is CASSLPGGRVEQFF.

The V gene is TRBV7-2, the J gene TRBJ2-3; D is perhaps TRBD2 (5 bases). CDR3 length: 16 amino acids. The germline V gene has CDR1 SGHTA and CDR2 FQGNSA. Trimming pared 5 bases from V and 0 bases from J, leaving 15 bases between. CDR3 residues: CASSRSPGVSTDTQYF. CDR3 coding DNA: TGTGCCAGCAGCCGATCGCCCGGGGTTAGCACAGATACGCAGTATTTT.

V gene TRBV5-1 combines with J gene TRBJ2-2; 8 bases match TRBD2. The CDR3 length is 17 residues. The ends lost 4 bases at V and 4 bases at J; junction bases unmatched: 12. The V gene's germline CDR1 is SGHRS and CDR2 YFSETQ. CDR3 nucleotides: TGCGCCAGCAGCCCCGGCCCGGGGGGGCGGGGCACCGGGGAGCTGTTTTTT. Translating gives CASSPGPGGRGTGELFF.

CDR3 DNA sequence: TGTGCCATCAGTGATGGATACGAGCAGTACTTC. It specifies CAISDGYEQYF. The chain couples TRBV10-3 to TRBJ2-7; no clear D. This CDR3 comprises 11 residues. Trimming left V 3 bases short and J 4 bases short, with 4 bases between. Germline assignment: CDR1 ENHRY and CDR2 SYGVKD.

Turning to this clone: The sample has other DNA sequences that encode this CDR3 too. The chain recombines TRBV5-4 with TRBJ1-1; D call uncertain. The CDR3 runs 11 residues. V lost 7 bases, J lost 1 base, and 5 bases lay in between. Germline CDR1 reads SGHNT; CDR2 reads YYREEE (reference sequence). CDR3 loop: CASGRNTEAFF. In nucleotides, the CDR3 is TGTGCCAGCGGGCGGAACACTGAAGCTTTCTTT.